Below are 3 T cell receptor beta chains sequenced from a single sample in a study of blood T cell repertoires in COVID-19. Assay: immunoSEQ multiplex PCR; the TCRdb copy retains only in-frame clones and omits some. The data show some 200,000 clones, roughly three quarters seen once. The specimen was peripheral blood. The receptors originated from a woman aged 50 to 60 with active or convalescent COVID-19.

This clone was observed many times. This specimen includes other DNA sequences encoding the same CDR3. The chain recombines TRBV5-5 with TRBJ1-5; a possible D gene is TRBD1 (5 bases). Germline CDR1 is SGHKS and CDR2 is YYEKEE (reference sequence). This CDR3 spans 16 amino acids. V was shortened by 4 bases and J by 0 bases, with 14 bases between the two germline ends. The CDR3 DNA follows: TGTGCCAGCAGCCTATCCGGGACTGTTAGCAATCAGCCCCAGCATTTT. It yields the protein CASSLSGTVSNQPQHF.

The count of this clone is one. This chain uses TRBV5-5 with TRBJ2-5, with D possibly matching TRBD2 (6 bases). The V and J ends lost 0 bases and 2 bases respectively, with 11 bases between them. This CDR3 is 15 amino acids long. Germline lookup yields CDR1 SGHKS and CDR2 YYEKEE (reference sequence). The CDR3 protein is CASSLGGNPQETQYF. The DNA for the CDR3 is TGTGCCAGCAGCTTGGGCGGGAATCCTCAAGAGACCCAGTACTTC.

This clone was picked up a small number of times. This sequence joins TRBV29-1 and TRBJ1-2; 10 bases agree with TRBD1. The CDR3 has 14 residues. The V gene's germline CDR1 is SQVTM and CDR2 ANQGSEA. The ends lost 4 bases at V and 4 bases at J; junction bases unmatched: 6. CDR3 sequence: CSVAPGTGVYGYTF. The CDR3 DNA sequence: TGCAGCGTTGCGCCCGGGACAGGGGTCTATGGCTACACCTTC.